The 10 T cell receptor beta chains below were found in one sample sequenced in a study of cytomegalovirus exposure and HLA in healthy donors listed by TCRdb under 2017. Library creation used the immunoSEQ multiplex PCR assay. The multiplex PCR relied on a mix of 60 forward primers for TCR Vbeta segments and 13 reverse primers for TCR Jbeta segments. TCRdb mirrors the immuneACCESS table, restricted to in-frame sequences. Some clones are absent from its copies; in checked studies, under half trace to an unresolved V gene, and the reason for the others is unknown. Across this sample there are about 54,000 clones, with about 80% seen only once. Of the sample, approximately 1.3% falls within the top ten clones. Sample: PBMCs. The source of these receptors is a female donor in good health and CMV-seronegative.

This clone was seen a few times. The chain joins TRBV6-6 to TRBJ1-1, with D possibly TRBD1 on 6 matching bases. Trimming removed 5 bases from V and 4 bases from J, with 20 bases in between. The CDR3 contains 16 residues. Germline CDR1 is MNHNY and CDR2 is SVGAGI (reference sequence). The CDR3 here is CASSPVQGISGTEAFF. In DNA, the CDR3 is TGTGCCAGCAGTCCCGTACAGGGTATTAGTGGCACTGAAGCTTTCTTT.

There are a few counts of this clone. The chain is built from TRBV7-9 and TRBJ2-1, with 8 bases lining up with TRBD2. CDR1 and CDR2 from the germline V gene are SEHNR and FQNEAQ (reference sequence). The CDR3 totals 15 residues. V dropped 1 base and J dropped 7; count of bases not matched to a gene: 6. The CDR3 protein is CASSLEAGVWNEQFF. The CDR3 DNA reads TGTGCCAGCAGCTTAGAAGCGGGGGTATGGAATGAGCAGTTCTTC.

In its sample, this clone was seen once. The chain combines TRBV14 with TRBJ1-1, with TRBD1 as a possible D gene (6 bases). CDR3 length: 14 amino acids. The V end was cut by 7 bases, the J end by 3 bases, with 15 bases between. Germline V gene lookup returns CDR1 SGHDN and CDR2 FVKESK. The CDR3 spells CASNPQGKDTEAFF. CDR3 DNA: TGTGCCAGCAACCCGCAGGGGAAGGACACTGAAGCTTTCTTT.

The chain has TRBV7-2 and TRBJ2-1, with 11 bases lining up with TRBD1. The V gene's germline CDR1 is SGHTA and CDR2 FQGNSA. The CDR3 covers 15 residues. V dropped 3 bases and J dropped 9; count of bases not matched to a gene: 7. The CDR3 nucleotides are TGTGCCAGCAGCTTCCTCCGGGACAGGGGGATTGAGCAGTTCTTC. Protein sequence: CASSFLRDRGIEQFF.

V usage is TRBV30 and J usage is TRBJ1-4; D is undetermined. Germline CDR1 GTSNPN, CDR2 SVGIG (reference sequence). This CDR3 is 13 amino acids long. With 5 bases removed from V and 7 bases from J, the gap between germline ends came to 14 bases. CDR3 nucleotides: TGTGCCTGGGGTTGGGAGCGGGGTGAAAAACTGTTTTTT. Amino acids: CAWGWERGEKLFF.

In its sample, this clone was seen once. The V gene is TRBV7-2, the J gene TRBJ1-5, with unresolved D. With 5 bases removed from V and 0 bases from J, the gap between germline ends came to 11 bases. This CDR3 is built from 15 residues. CDR1 SGHTA and CDR2 FQGNSA come from the germline V gene. The CDR3 DNA follows: TGTGCCAGCAGCCGGTTGCGTTATAGCAATCAGCCCCAGCATTTT. This encodes CASSRLRYSNQPQHF.

This clone was seen more than once but under ten times. The rearrangement uses TRBV10-3 and TRBJ1-4; 10 nucleotides align to TRBD1. The trim removed 5 bases at V and 5 bases at J, leaving 2 bases unmatched. The V gene's germline CDR1 is ENHRY and CDR2 SYGVKD. The CDR3 covers 14 residues. CDR3 DNA sequence: TGTGCCATCAGTCCGGGACAGGGGAATGAAAAACTGTTTTTT. It translates to CAISPGQGNEKLFF.

The rearrangement links TRBV7-2 to TRBJ2-7; the match to TRBD1 covers 8 bases. The CDR3 spans 14 residues. Germline V lookup: CDR1 SGHTA, CDR2 FQGNSA. Trimming at V came to 1 base and at J to 4 bases, leaving 3 bases not matched to a gene. This chain's CDR3 is CASSLGQGWYEQYF. CDR3 nucleotide sequence: TGTGCCAGCAGCTTAGGACAGGGGTGGTACGAGCAGTACTTC.

The chain joins TRBV5-1 to TRBJ2-5, with D hard to call. The CDR3 contains 14 residues. CDR1 SGHRS and CDR2 YFSETQ come from the germline V gene. With 5 bases removed from V and 5 bases from J, the gap between germline ends came to 16 bases. The CDR3 DNA reads TGCGCCAGCAGTCCCTCCGCACCCCGGGAGACCCAGTACTTC. Its translation: CASSPSAPRETQYF.

The chain has TRBV6-6 and TRBJ1-2; 7 bases fit TRBD1. The CDR3 sequence is 13 residues long. The V gene's germline CDR1 is MNHNY and CDR2 SVGAGI (reference sequence). After removal of 7 bases from V and 4 bases from J, the junction contained 6 bases not matched to a gene. DNA for the CDR3: TGTGCCAGCACCCAGGGACAGCCCTATGGCTACACCTTC. Translating gives CASTQGQPYGYTF.